Listed here are 15 T cell receptor beta chains from one sample, sequenced in a study of blood T cell repertoires in COVID-19 (dated by TCRdb to 2020 to 2022). The library relied on the immunoSEQ multiplex PCR assay. TCRdb mirrors the immuneACCESS table, restricted to in-frame sequences. Some clones are absent from its copies; in checked studies, under half trace to an unresolved V gene, and the reason for the others is unknown. For this sample the table gives roughly 250,000 clones, of which 87% were detected only once. The ten largest clones represent roughly 7.8% of the sample. The sample taken for sequencing was peripheral blood. The receptors were gathered from a man in his fifties or sixties who had recovered from COVID-19.

Here the CDR3 DNA reads TGTGCCACCAGTTCGACGGGTACCCAGGAGACCCAGTACTTC. Protein: CATSSTGTQETQYF. The J gene is TRBJ2-5, the V gene TRBV24-1; D is unresolved. The CDR3 has 14 amino acids. CDR1 KGHDR and CDR2 SFDVKD come from the germline V gene. V was shortened by 6 bases and J by 5 bases, with 15 bases between the two germline ends.

The chain carries TRBV9 and TRBJ1-3, with D tentatively TRBD1 (5 bases). Germline CDR1 reads SGDLS; CDR2 reads YYNGEE. Trimming removed 4 bases from V and 0 bases from J, with 23 bases in between. The CDR3 covers 19 residues. CDR3 nucleotides: TGTGCCAGCAGCCCCTTACCGCGGGGGATCTTAAACTCTGGAAACACCATATATTTT. Amino acids: CASSPLPRGILNSGNTIYF.

This rearrangement joins TRBV3-1 (or the pseudogene TRBV3-2) to TRBJ2-4; 7 nucleotides match TRBD2. From germline, CDR1 is LGHDT and CDR2 YNNKEL (reference sequence). With 3 bases clipped from V and 15 bases from J, the junction kept 11 bases outside the gene matches. The CDR3 spans 13 residues. In DNA form, the CDR3 reads TGTGCCAGCAGCCAGCGGTCGGGGGGTCCACCGTACTTC. This codes for CASSQRSGGPPYF.

The CDR3 nucleotides read TGTGCCATCAGCACCCGGGGCGAGCAGTACTTC. This codes for CAISTRGEQYF. The chain is built from TRBV10-3 and TRBJ2-7, with a tentative D call TRBD2 (5 bases). From germline, CDR1 is ENHRY and CDR2 SYGVKD. There are 11 residues in the CDR3. V was shortened by 6 bases and J by 6 bases, with 9 bases between the two germline ends.

This rearrangement joins TRBV30 to TRBJ2-3; D is perhaps TRBD1 (7 bases). Germline CDR1 GTSNPN, CDR2 SVGIG (reference sequence). Trimming cost V 1 base and J 6 bases, with 8 bases left between them. CDR3 length: 12 residues. The CDR3 reads CAWSAGGDTQYF. DNA for the CDR3: TGTGCCTGGAGTGCAGGGGGGGATACGCAGTATTTT.

J is TRBJ2-2 and V is TRBV11-2; D not resolved. Germline V gene data show CDR1 as SGHAT and CDR2 as FQNNGV. The V and J ends lost 2 bases and 4 bases respectively, with 14 bases between them. This CDR3 region has 16 residues. The CDR3 spells CASSLSLAGRTGELFF. The CDR3 DNA reads as TGTGCCAGCAGCTTATCGTTAGCCGGCCGCACCGGGGAGCTGTTTTTT.

This clone was counted once. The rearrangement links TRBV28 to TRBJ2-7; D is uncertain. Germline CDR1 MDHEN, CDR2 SYDVKM. The CDR3 has 16 amino acids. V lost 6 bases and J lost 3, with 21 bases in between. The CDR3 protein is CASRMTGAPIHYEQYF. The CDR3 DNA reads TGTGCCAGCAGGATGACTGGAGCACCTATCCACTACGAGCAGTACTTC.

The chain combines TRBV3-1 (or the pseudogene TRBV3-2) with TRBJ1-4; D is unresolved. CDR1 and CDR2 from the germline V gene are LGHDT and YNNKEL (reference sequence). The V end was cut by 0 bases, the J end by 4 bases, with 12 bases between. The CDR3 contains 16 residues. The CDR3 sequence is CASSQENVGLNEKLFF. The CDR3 DNA reads as TGTGCCAGCAGCCAAGAGAATGTCGGACTTAATGAAAAACTGTTTTTT.

V and J are TRBV6-5 and TRBJ2-7; D is unclear. Germline CDR1 MNHEY, CDR2 SVGAGI. This CDR3 spans 11 amino acids. V lost 6 bases to trimming and J lost 2 bases, with 5 bases between them. CDR3 in DNA: TGTGCCAGCAGGAGAACCTACGAGCAGTACTTC. Translating it yields CASRRTYEQYF.

The rearrangement joins TRBV3-1 (or the pseudogene TRBV3-2) to TRBJ2-1; TRBD2 might be the D (6 bases). There are 13 residues in the CDR3. Per the germline V gene, CDR1 is LGHDT and CDR2 is YNNKEL (reference sequence). Trimming cost V 2 bases and J 7 bases, with 9 bases left between them. The CDR3 nucleotides are TGTGCCAGCAGCCAAAGCGCGGGGAATGAGCAGTTCTTC. Amino acids: CASSQSAGNEQFF.

V and J are TRBV7-9 and TRBJ1-2; no definite D call. This CDR3 spans 11 amino acids. The V end was cut by 5 bases, the J end by 8 bases, with 9 bases between. Germline V gene lookup returns CDR1 SEHNR and CDR2 FQNEAQ (reference sequence). CDR3 loop: CASSLVLGYTF. The CDR3 DNA reads as TGTGCCAGCAGCCTCGTTTTGGGCTACACCTTC.

The chain links TRBV18 to TRBJ1-2, with TRBD1 identical over 12 bases. The CDR3 has 16 amino acids. V was clipped by 3 bases and J by 4 bases; unmatched bases: 6. The germline V gene has CDR1 KGHSH and CDR2 LQKENI. In nucleotides, the CDR3 is TGTGCCAGCTCACCTAAGGGACAGGGGGCAATCTATGGCTACACCTTC. Translated: CASSPKGQGAIYGYTF.

The V call is TRBV3-1 (or the pseudogene TRBV3-2), the J call TRBJ2-3, with TRBD2 matching over 10 bases. V gave up 4 bases and J gave up 4 bases; unmatched junction bases: 5. The germline V gene encodes CDR1 LGHDT and CDR2 YNNKEL (reference sequence). The CDR3 contains 15 residues. CDR3: CASSLSSGGPDTQYF. DNA for the CDR3: TGTGCCAGCAGCCTCTCTAGCGGGGGTCCAGATACGCAGTATTTT.

The V call is TRBV7-8, the J call TRBJ1-2; TRBD1 matches at 10 bases. Germline lookup yields CDR1 SGHVS and CDR2 FQNEAQ. The length of the CDR3 is 16 residues. J gave up 5 bases and V 0 bases, and 6 bases lay outside the gene matches. For the CDR3, the DNA is TGTGCCAGCAGCTTAGCACACCGGGACAGGGGTTATGGCTACACCTTC. Protein: CASSLAHRDRGYGYTF.

The J gene is TRBJ2-1, the V gene TRBV9; D may be TRBD2 (5 bases). Germline values: CDR1 SGDLS, CDR2 YYNGEE. This CDR3 is 16 amino acids long. V lost 4 bases, J lost 6 bases, and 20 bases lay in between. CDR3 loop: CASSPKFRGSRNEQFF. The CDR3 region has the DNA TGTGCCAGCAGCCCGAAGTTCCGCGGGTCGCGCAATGAGCAGTTCTTC. The variable domain in full, with the rest retrieved from reference TRBV9 and TRBJ2-1, is DSGVTQTPKHLITATGQRVTLRCSPRSGDLSVYWYQQSLDQGLQFLIQYYNGEERAKGNILERFSAQQFPDLHSELNLSSLELGDSALYFCASSPKFRGSRNEQFFGPGTRLTVL.